Each of the 12 T cell receptor beta chains below was sequenced from the same sample in a study of T cell responses to AZD1222 COVID-19 vaccine (dated by TCRdb to about 2021). Libraries were constructed by the immunoSEQ multiplex PCR assay. TCRdb provides this immuneACCESS table in a form limited to in-frame rearrangements. Some clones are lacking; in checked studies, under half of them reflect an unresolved V gene, and why the rest are absent is not known. The sample table contains about 140,000 clones; only one count was recorded for approximately 90% of them. The leading ten clones occupy roughly 4.7% of the sample. In light of the paper, this sample's time point label describes: baseline before first vaccination. Sequencing used peripheral blood, obtained on day 0 of AZD1222 vaccination. Receptor source: an adult in good health.

The chain has TRBV28 and TRBJ1-6, with D maybe TRBD1 (5 bases). The CDR3 has 14 amino acids. Germline values: CDR1 MDHEN, CDR2 SYDVKM. Trimming cost V 5 bases and J 7 bases, with 12 bases left between them. CDR3 sequence (DNA): TGTGCCAGCAGTCCCGGACGGACAAATTCACCCCTCCACTTT. This translates into CASSPGRTNSPLHF. Complete variable domain (other parts from reference TRBV28 and TRBJ1-6): DVKVTQSSRYLVKRTGEKVFLECVQDMDHENMFWYRQDPGLGLRLIYFSYDVKMKEKGDIPEGYSVSREKKERFSLILESASTNQTSMYLCASSPGRTNSPLHFGNGTRLTVT.

CDR3 region: CASSFYRGNEQFF. In nucleotides, the CDR3 is TGTGCCAGCAGCTTCTACAGGGGTAATGAGCAGTTCTTC. V gene TRBV7-9 combines with J gene TRBJ2-1; 7 nucleotides agree with TRBD1. The CDR3 is 13 amino acids. Looked up from germline, CDR1 is SEHNR and CDR2 is FQNEAQ (reference sequence). J was trimmed by 7 bases and V by 3 bases; bases with no gene match: 3.

This clone appeared a single time. The V call is TRBV10-1, the J call TRBJ2-3, with 13 bases that match TRBD2. There are 16 residues in the CDR3. Losses at the gene ends were 6 bases for V and 4 bases for J; bases not matched to a gene: 7. The germline CDR1 and CDR2 sequences are WNHNN and SYGVQD (reference sequence). CDR3 sequence (DNA): TGCGCCAGCAGCCCGGCGGGACTAGCGGGACCAGATACGCAGTATTTT. It is translated as CASSPAGLAGPDTQYF.

The rearrangement uses TRBV2 and TRBJ1-3, with TRBD1 identical over 7 bases. This CDR3 has 16 amino acids. Germline V gene sequence: CDR1 SNHLY, CDR2 FYNNEI. The V and J ends lost 5 bases and 0 bases, in that order; junction bases with no gene match: 7. CDR3 DNA sequence: TGTGCCAGCAGTAGAAACAGGGGTAGCTCTGGAAACACCATATATTTT. It is translated as CASSRNRGSSGNTIYF.

This sequence joins TRBV3-1 (or the pseudogene TRBV3-2) and TRBJ2-4, with D perhaps matching TRBD2 (6 bases). The CDR3 is 17 residues long. The germline V gene has CDR1 LGHDT and CDR2 YNNKEL (reference sequence). V was pared by 0 bases and J by 3 bases, with 15 bases between. The CDR3 DNA reads as TGTGCCAGCAGCCAAGAACGTCCGGGAGACGGCAAAAACATTCAGTACTTC. This codes for CASSQERPGDGKNIQYF.

CDR3 region: CASSPRGRQGDLHSGTQYF. The CDR3 DNA sequence: TGTGCCAGCTCTCCGAGGGGGCGGCAAGGGGATTTACACAGTGGTACGCAGTATTTT. This chain joins TRBV18 and TRBJ2-3, with 7 bases aligning to TRBD1. Germline values: CDR1 KGHSH, CDR2 LQKENI. The CDR3 covers 19 residues. With V trimmed by 6 bases and J by 8 bases, 26 bases remained unmatched.

J is TRBJ1-2 and V is TRBV7-2, with D unclear. The germline V gene encodes CDR1 SGHTA and CDR2 FQGNSA. This CDR3 spans 13 amino acids. Trimming left V 1 base short and J 3 bases short, with 6 bases between. CDR3 amino acids: CASSLVGDYGYTF. The CDR3 nucleotides are TGTGCCAGCAGCTTAGTCGGGGACTATGGCTACACCTTC.

The V call is TRBV5-4, the J call TRBJ1-1, with 7 nucleotides matching TRBD1. CDR1 and CDR2 from the germline V gene are SGHNT and YYREEE (reference sequence). The CDR3 contains 16 residues. J gave up 4 bases and V 2 bases, and 11 bases lay outside the gene matches. The DNA for the CDR3 is TGTGCCAGCAGCTTCTTTATGAGGGGGCAAGGCACTGAAGCTTTCTTT. Its translation: CASSFFMRGQGTEAFF.

The chain carries TRBV19 and TRBJ1-1; D is undetermined. This CDR3 is 13 amino acids long. V was cut by 5 bases and J by 3 bases, with 10 bases left in between. Germline CDR1 reads LNHDA; CDR2 reads SQIVND (reference sequence). CDR3 protein: CASSSQEYTEAFF. Written as DNA, the CDR3 is TGTGCCAGTAGTTCTCAAGAGTACACTGAAGCTTTCTTT.

V is TRBV28 and J is TRBJ1-2, with D unclear. The CDR3 runs 12 residues. Trimming removed 4 bases at V and 5 bases at J, with 8 bases between. In germline, CDR1 is MDHEN, CDR2 SYDVKM. As DNA, the CDR3 is TGTGCCAGCAGTTCCGCGGGGTATGGCTACACCTTC. It codes for CASSSAGYGYTF.

This clone showed up just once. This sequence joins TRBV5-4 and TRBJ2-5; D possibly corresponds to TRBD1 (6 bases). The CDR3 consists of 14 residues. V lost 4 bases, J lost 1 base, and 11 bases lay in between. Germline CDR1 and CDR2: SGHNT and YYREEE (reference sequence). This CDR3 is CASSPWTVQETQYF. CDR3 in DNA: TGTGCCAGCAGCCCCTGGACAGTCCAAGAGACCCAGTACTTC.

This chain joins TRBV28 and TRBJ1-5; 7 positions match TRBD1. Trimming removed 6 bases from V and 9 bases from J; junction bases left unmatched: 14. Per the germline V gene, CDR1 is MDHEN and CDR2 is SYDVKM. This CDR3 is built from 15 residues. The CDR3 loop reads CASRLGTAKKGPQHF. For the CDR3, the DNA is TGTGCCAGCAGACTCGGGACAGCCAAAAAAGGGCCCCAGCATTTT.